The 8 T cell receptor beta chains below all came from one sample that was sequenced in a study of blood T cell repertoires in COVID-19. Only in-frame clones appear in the TCRdb table, and some are missing; sequencing was by immunoSEQ multiplex PCR. This table holds under 250,000 clones, about 85% found once. The sample consisted of peripheral blood. The receptors shown here come from a woman aged 60-70 years who had recovered from COVID-19.

This clone has only a few counts. The rearrangement uses TRBV12-3 or TRBV12-4 and TRBJ2-7; D remains unclear. V dropped 4 bases and J dropped 1 base, with 2 bases sitting between them. This CDR3 comprises 11 residues. The CDR3 region has the DNA TGTGCCAGCAGTTCGTCCTACGAGCAGTACTTC. It yields the protein CASSSSYEQYF.

This clone was observed a few times. J is TRBJ1-6 and V is TRBV19; 7 bases align to TRBD1. Trimming removed 10 bases from V and 8 bases from J; junction bases left unmatched: 5. Germline values: CDR1 LNHDA, CDR2 SQIVND (reference sequence). The CDR3 length is 12 residues. The CDR3 region has the DNA TGTGCCACTTCCGACAGGGATTCACCCCTCCACTTT. It is translated as CATSDRDSPLHF.

The genes are TRBV6-8 and TRBJ2-4, with a possible D match to TRBD1 (6 bases). V lost 6 bases and J 7 bases, leaving 19 bases between the germline ends. The V gene's germline CDR1 is MNHGY and CDR2 SAAAGT. The CDR3 has 15 residues. The CDR3 region is CASSREPRGDNIQYF. The DNA for the CDR3 is TGTGCCAGCAGCCGTGAGCCCAGGGGAGATAACATTCAGTACTTC.

The chain recombines TRBV12-3 or TRBV12-4 with TRBJ1-2, with D possibly TRBD1 on 5 matching bases. Trimming stripped 2 bases from V and 4 bases from J, with 5 bases between. The CDR3 length is 12 residues. The CDR3 spells CASSLRGYGYTF. CDR3 sequence (DNA): TGTGCCAGCAGTTTAAGGGGCTATGGCTACACCTTC.

The chain joins TRBV19 to TRBJ2-7; maybe TRBD1 (6 bases). CDR3 length equals 15 residues. Trimming pared 3 bases from V and 2 bases from J, leaving 14 bases between. Germline assignment: CDR1 LNHDA and CDR2 SQIVND (reference sequence). The CDR3 protein is CASSIGGPRTYEQYF. CDR3 coding DNA: TGTGCCAGTAGTATTGGGGGCCCAAGAACCTACGAGCAGTACTTC.

Of note for this clone: With a much larger clone just one base away, this may be a read error. The chain carries TRBV7-3 and TRBJ2-5, with 13 positions matching TRBD2. J gave up 4 bases and V 3 bases, and 2 bases lay outside the gene matches. The germline gives CDR1 SGHTA, CDR2 FQGTGA. This CDR3 is 15 amino acids long. The CDR3 spells CASSLGLAGIETQYF. CDR3 nucleotide sequence: TGTGCCAGCAGCTTGGGACTAGCGGGGATAGAGACCCAGTACTTC.

The chain is built from TRBV7-2 and TRBJ1-5; a weak D match, TRBD1 (5 bases). CDR1 SGHTA and CDR2 FQGNSA come from the germline V gene. Trimming took off 3 bases at V and 7 bases at J, with 10 bases between the two ends. The CDR3 spans 13 residues. The DNA of the CDR3 is TGTGCCAGCAGCTTCAGGGTTGGACAGCCCCAGCATTTT. Its translation: CASSFRVGQPQHF.

Only a few counts were recorded for this clone. The chain joins TRBV25-1 to TRBJ2-1; 8 positions agree with TRBD2. J lost 8 bases, V lost 4 bases, and 13 bases had no gene match. The CDR3 extends over 16 amino acids. Germline V gene sequence: CDR1 MGHDK, CDR2 SYGVNS. The CDR3 sequence: CASSATLAVGLDEQFF. DNA for the CDR3: TGTGCCAGCAGTGCTACACTAGCGGTGGGGCTGGATGAGCAGTTCTTC.